The sequence of this T cell receptor beta chain was determined in a study of OX40 agonist ivuxolimab in advanced cancers. The wider study: Three patients had partial responses: one hepatocellular carcinoma, two cutaneous melanoma.

Germline V lookup: CDR1 SGHTA, CDR2 FQGTGA. The CDR3 is made up of 16 amino acids. After removal of 5 bases from V and 3 bases from J, the junction contained 8 bases not matched to a gene. Generated by immunoSEQ multiplex PCR, the TCRdb table keeps only in-frame clones and is missing some. Of fewer than 100,000 clones in the sample, around 83% are singletons; the top ten hold 0.76%. The clonotype was recovered from an adult with an advanced solid tumor such as melanoma, head and neck, liver or kidney cancer. The chain couples TRBV7-3 to TRBJ2-3; 10 positions agree with TRBD2. The material was CD4+ or CD8+ T cells sorted from blood, obtained in a trial of the OX40 agonist ivuxolimab. The CDR3 DNA is TGTGCCAGCAGCCCCACGGGACTAGCGCAGACAGATACGCAGTATTTT. Its translation is CASSPTGLAQTDTQYF.